This note documents a single T cell receptor (beta chain) sequence. The table lists this clone with a count of one. Its antigen is currently not known. No per-base quality is available; no much larger clone lies one base away. The cohort was made up of around 720 healthy bone marrow donors. At the time of sampling, all cohort members were nominally healthy, though unrecorded immune exposures were likely present. The donor tested CMV seronegative and was one of the 352 seronegative cohort members. Every donor gave a peripheral blood sample, and the peripheral blood mononuclear cells from that sample were used for TCR beta sequencing. The Qiagen DNeasy Blood Extraction Kit was used to extract genomic DNA from the blood cell samples. The data belong to a study of cytomegalovirus exposure and HLA in healthy donors (dated by TCRdb to the late 2010s). Turning to the overall study: An earlier analysis of a few hundred of the donors reported roughly 300 Gb of sequence data and 117 million unique TCR beta sequences obtained from 180 million or so T cells. A later genetic analysis used genome-wide SNP genotypes for about three fifths of the 666 donors, treating that subset as a discovery cohort. Roughly 5 DR-DQ haplotypes were handled as single units for association and clustering because linkage in the cohort was strong. An early release that covered about 640 HLA-typed donors contained around 300 gigabases of sequencing data and 70 million to 100 million unique TCR sequences. To study patterns of TCR occurrence, a later analysis re-analyzed previously published TCR beta repertoires from several hundred donors and added high-resolution HLA genotyping. To predict cytomegalovirus infection status, the study combined high-throughput TCR immunosequencing, statistical association of individual TCRs with disease status, and machine learning. Rather than using new phenotypic data, the later analysis identified candidate immune exposures from TCR beta sequences and from how often those sequences occurred across donors. A separate validation cohort of roughly 130 different subjects was used in addition to the roughly 720-subject first cohort. All discovery cohort repertoires had been generated on a single sequencing platform. The study was designed to test whether signatures of past pathogen exposure could be identified by cataloging public T cell receptors. Using immunosequencing, the study profiled T cell repertoires from 666 subjects and related those repertoires to cytomegalovirus serostatus. Donor age, sex, ethnicity and CMV serostatus were collected together with the repertoire data. Of the 350 to 450 genotyped donors, roughly 80% fell in the genetic ancestry cluster associated with self-reported Caucasian donors. The number of donors typed differed by locus, with about 629-630 for A, B, C, DRB1 and DQB1, 522 for DQA1, approximately 580 for DPA1, and approximately 470 for DPB1. An earlier analysis of around 640 of the donors used high-throughput TCR beta sequencing to judge whether each TCR beta V gene segment behaved as functional or pseudogenic. HLA typing covered class I and class II loci at four-digit resolution. Among roughly 400 genotyped donors of the cohort, an average of about 240,000 unique TCR beta nucleotide sequences were sequenced per donor, roughly 20% of them non-productive. Overall study results and their limits: The only immune exposure information available for the cohort was CMV serostatus. Most TCR sequences were observed very rarely across donors, whereas some public TCRs were present in many individuals. According to a later genetic analysis, donors in an Asian-associated ancestry cluster had fewer N-insertions in productive TCRs than the approximately 700-donor mean. A cluster of highly shared sequence variants was judged likely to represent a technical artifact of the sequencing pipeline. Broadly in line with IMGT annotations, most TCR beta V segments showed up in productive rearrangements about 87% or about 30% of the time in an earlier analysis of several hundred of the donors. The 87-base-pair reads could not distinguish some IMGT-functional V segments, including TRBV6-2 and TRBV6-3, so those segments were excluded. A few of the identified cytomegalovirus-associated TCR beta chains were confirmed in vitro to be specific for cytomegalovirus antigens. The classifier was reported to diagnose cytomegalovirus status with high specificity and sensitivity in both the original cohort and the validation cohort. A later analysis associated 17,000 or so TCR beta sequences with specific HLA alleles at a false discovery rate of 0.05. About 15 rarely observed V segments, including chromosome 9 orphons, were excluded from the earlier analysis of a few hundred of the donors because counts were too low. According to a later analysis, TCR association rates differed among HLA loci, with DRB1 alleles showing the most associated TCRs and HLA-C alleles showing the fewest. A total of 164 TCR beta chains were listed by the study as associated with cytomegalovirus. The authors suggested that the approach could potentially be generalized to other disease states and immunological phenotypes. The presence/absence analyses assumed that sequencing depth was roughly uniform across donors, and that assumption may not be true. Because HLA typing was missing for some donors at each locus, association tests included only the typed subset. According to a later analysis, parvovirus B19, influenza, CMV and Epstein-Barr virus appeared linked to several top co-occurrence clusters. Most CMV-associated TCR beta chains appeared to be HLA-restricted in a later analysis, and the HLA associations seemed to be driven largely by CMV exposure. A later analysis found that HLA-associated TCR beta chains were more clonally expanded and had lower generation probabilities than equally common non-associated chains. A further reported finding was that TCR beta sequences accurately predicted the HLA-A and HLA-B alleles for most subjects in the first cohort. Linkage disequilibrium might explain the correlated functional status among segregating V segments, but an unknown experimental factor could not be ruled out. In this cohort, only TCR beta chains were sequenced, and detectable features were limited by the absence of alpha or paired-chain data. An association between a missense DCLRE1C variant and V-gene and J-gene trimming of TCR beta chains was found in a later genetic analysis and replicated in an independent cohort. Strong co-occurrence of HLA alleles, especially DR and DQ, made assigning TCR associations to individual alleles difficult.

The method behind the library was the immunoSEQ multiplex PCR assay. For the multiplex PCR, a mixture combining 60 forward primers for TCR Vbeta segments and 13 reverse primers for TCR Jbeta segments was used. A multiplex PCR assay on genomic DNA amplified the CDR3 region of rearranged TCR beta genes. Amplified TCR beta libraries were sequenced as 87-base-pair reads on the Illumina HiSeq System. In the paper's pipeline: Across the 700 or so repertoires, a later analysis counted about 81 million unique TCR beta chains, around 10 million of which were shared by at least two donors. To remove PCR and sequencing errors, raw reads were error-corrected and collapsed into unique sequences using a nearest-neighbor algorithm that merged closely related sequences. CDR3 sequences were aligned to IMGT reference sequences to assign V, D and J gene segments. For a sequence to be retained, a match of at least six nucleotides to both a V gene segment and a J gene segment was required. Rearrangements were called productive when the CDR3 lacked stop codons and stayed in frame with V and J; all others were non-productive. Following IMGT convention, CDR3 was defined as the stretch from the second conserved V-encoded cysteine to the conserved J-encoded phenylalanine. In an earlier analysis of roughly 580 of the donors, sequences lacking an unambiguous match to a single V gene segment were excluded. In an earlier analysis of a few hundred of the donors, V segments were called functional above 56.7% productive rearrangements and were called segregating when the between-donor standard deviation exceeded 5%. To diagnose cytomegalovirus status from the catalog of TCR beta chain sequences, a statistical classification framework was built. In a later analysis, V and J genes were assigned by comparing TCR nucleotide sequences against IMGT/GENE-DB human TR gene sequences. Using the TCRdist pipeline, a later analysis assigned CDR3 sequences along with most-parsimonious VDJ recombination scenarios. In a later analysis, every TCR beta chain was defined by the combination of its CDR3 amino acid sequence and its V-gene family, and reads without a unique V-gene family were dropped. A later analysis removed 592 highly shared, low-generation-probability nucleotide sequences to deal with suspected cross-contamination and a sequencing artifact. For each public chain, a later analysis derived a clonal expansion index from normalized ranks of inferred template counts within each repertoire. Generation probabilities in a later analysis came from a VDJ recombination model fitted to out-of-frame rearrangements, and those results were checked against IGoR. Hypergeometric tests were used in a later analysis to score TCR-TCR, TCR-HLA and TCR-CMV co-occurrence, with a repertoire-size bias correction applied to the TCR pairs. To estimate false discovery rates, a later analysis permuted the HLA or CMV assignments 20 times. A later analysis grouped co-occurring TCRs with DBSCAN, adding TCRdist sequence similarity when clustering within HLA-allele-positive subsets. Repertoires with fewer than 30,000 or more than 120,000 public chains were left out of co-occurrence clustering, as were five repertoires with anomalous nucleotide sharing. Drawn from immuneACCESS, this table holds only the in-frame rearrangements with V and J called that TCRdb kept. Clones are partly lost; checked studies trace under half to an unresolved V gene and leave the rest unexplained. V and J calls and clone size are given by that table; D and trimming were obtained from the DNA. The sample table holds under 200,000 clones, of which roughly 78% were seen once. The top ten constitute 2% to 2.5% of the sample.

At the junction V is shortened by 1 base and J by 0 bases; bases outside the gene matches: 5. Its CDR3 holds 18 amino acids, cysteine through phenylalanine. The retained sequence is limited to the CDR3, 54 bases, with the frame set at the first base. CDR1 and CDR2 are read off the germline V gene (reference sequence) as LNHDA and SQIVND. The source is a man between 40 and 49 years old in good health and CMV-seronegative. The V and J genes are TRBV19 and TRBJ2-1; 11 middle bases align to TRBD2. Sequenced sample: PBMCs. The CDR3 has the sequence CASSIASGRRSSYNEQFF. The DNA reads as follows: TGTGCCAGTAGTATAGCTAGCGGGAGGCGAAGCTCCTACAATGAGCAGTTCTTC.